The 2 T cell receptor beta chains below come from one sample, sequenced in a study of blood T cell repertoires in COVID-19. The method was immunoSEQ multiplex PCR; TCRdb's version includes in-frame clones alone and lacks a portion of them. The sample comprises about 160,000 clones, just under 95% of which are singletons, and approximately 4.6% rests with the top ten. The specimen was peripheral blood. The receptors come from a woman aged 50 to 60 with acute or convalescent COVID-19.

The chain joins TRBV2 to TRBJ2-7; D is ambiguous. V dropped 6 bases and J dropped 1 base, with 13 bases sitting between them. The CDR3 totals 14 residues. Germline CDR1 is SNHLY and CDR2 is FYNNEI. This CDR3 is CASRRAFLSYEQYF. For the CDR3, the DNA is TGTGCCAGCAGGAGAGCGTTCCTTTCCTACGAGCAGTACTTC.

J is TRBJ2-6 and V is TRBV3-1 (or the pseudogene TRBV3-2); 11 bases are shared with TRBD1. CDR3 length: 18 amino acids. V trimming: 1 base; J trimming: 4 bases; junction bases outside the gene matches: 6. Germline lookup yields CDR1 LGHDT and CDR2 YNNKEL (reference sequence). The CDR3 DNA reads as TGTGCCAGCAGCCAAGTCCCGGGACAGGGGGTCGGGGCCAACGTCCTGACTTTC. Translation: CASSQVPGQGVGANVLTF.